The clone carrying this TCR beta chain came up many times. No antigen is known for it. These data belong to a study of regulatory T cells in long-lasting Graves disease. Study-level findings and limits: Accuracy was perhaps lowered by the small sample size. Persistent Graves' patients showed less TCR diversity than newly diagnosed ones.

CDR1 SGHRS and CDR2 YFSETQ come from the germline V gene. The CDR3 covers 16 residues. The J segment lost 0 bases and the V segment lost 0 bases, leaving 4 bases of the junction unmatched. Time point defined: persistent/refractory GD, antithyroid drugs over 5 years with positive TRAb. Construction of the TCR library relied on RNA isolated from PBMCs. Building the TCR beta libraries relied on iRepertoire HTBI primers, and CDR3 regions underwent Arm-PCR. A single record per CDR3 protein comes from TCRdb applying MiXCR to the multiplex PCR reads. The table lists 350,000 to 500,000 distinct CDR3 sequences, around 23% of them singletons.

Sample: peripheral blood mononuclear cells (PBMCs), taken when the disease was refractory, from a patient treated with antithyroid drugs. The chain combines TRBV5-1 with TRBJ2-7, with 9 bases lining up with TRBD1. The sequence was collected from a female donor with Graves disease. The CDR3 DNA sequence: TGCGCCAGCAGCTTGGAAGGGACAGGGTACTCCTACGAGCAGTACTTC. Translation: CASSLEGTGYSYEQYF.